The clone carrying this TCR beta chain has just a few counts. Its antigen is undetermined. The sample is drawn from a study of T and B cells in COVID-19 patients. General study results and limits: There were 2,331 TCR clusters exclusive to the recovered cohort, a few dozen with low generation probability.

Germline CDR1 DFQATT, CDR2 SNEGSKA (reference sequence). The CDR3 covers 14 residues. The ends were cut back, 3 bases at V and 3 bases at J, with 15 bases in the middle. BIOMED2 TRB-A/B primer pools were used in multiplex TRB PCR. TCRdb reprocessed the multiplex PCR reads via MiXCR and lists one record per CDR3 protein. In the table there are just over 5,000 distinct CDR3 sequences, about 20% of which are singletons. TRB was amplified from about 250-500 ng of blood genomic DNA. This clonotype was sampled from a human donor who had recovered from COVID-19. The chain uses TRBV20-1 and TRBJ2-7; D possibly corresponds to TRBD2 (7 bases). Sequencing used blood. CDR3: CSARGGPGSYEQYF. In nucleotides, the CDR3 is TGCAGTGCTAGGGGGGGGCCGGGTAGCTACGAGCAGTACTTC.